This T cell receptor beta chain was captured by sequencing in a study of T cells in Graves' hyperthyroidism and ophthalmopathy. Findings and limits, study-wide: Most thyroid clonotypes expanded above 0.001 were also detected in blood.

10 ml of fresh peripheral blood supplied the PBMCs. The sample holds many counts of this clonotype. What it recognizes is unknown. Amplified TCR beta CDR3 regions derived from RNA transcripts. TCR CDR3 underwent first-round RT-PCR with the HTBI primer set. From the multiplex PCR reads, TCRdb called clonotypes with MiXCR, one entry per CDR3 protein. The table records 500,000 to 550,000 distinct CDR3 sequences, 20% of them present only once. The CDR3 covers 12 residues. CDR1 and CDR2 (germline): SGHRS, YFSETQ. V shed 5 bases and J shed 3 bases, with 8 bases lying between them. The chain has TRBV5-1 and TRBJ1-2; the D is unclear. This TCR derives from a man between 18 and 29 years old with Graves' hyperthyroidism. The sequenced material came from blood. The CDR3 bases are TGCGCCAGCAGTGGGTGGGACTATGGCTACACCTTC. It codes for CASSGWDYGYTF. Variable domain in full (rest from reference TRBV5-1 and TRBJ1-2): KAGVTQTPRYLIKTRGQQVTLSCSPISGHRSVSWYQQTPGQGLQFLFEYFSETQRNKGNFPGRFSGRQFSNSRSEMNVSTLELGDSALYLCASSGWDYGYTFGSGTRLTVV.